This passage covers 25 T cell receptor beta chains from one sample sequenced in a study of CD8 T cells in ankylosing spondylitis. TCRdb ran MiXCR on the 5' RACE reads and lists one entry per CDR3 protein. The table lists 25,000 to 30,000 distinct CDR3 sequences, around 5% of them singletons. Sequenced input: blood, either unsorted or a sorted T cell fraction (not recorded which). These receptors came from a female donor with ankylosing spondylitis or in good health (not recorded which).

CDR3 nucleotides: TGTGCCAGCAGCGTAGCTGCGGACGGGTGGGGGTATGGCTACACCTTC. It translates to CASSVAADGWGYGYTF. This chain joins TRBV9 and TRBJ1-2, with a weak D call TRBD1 (5 bases). Germline lookup yields CDR1 SGDLS and CDR2 YYNGEE. This CDR3 has 16 amino acids. V lost 0 bases and J lost 5, with 17 bases in between.

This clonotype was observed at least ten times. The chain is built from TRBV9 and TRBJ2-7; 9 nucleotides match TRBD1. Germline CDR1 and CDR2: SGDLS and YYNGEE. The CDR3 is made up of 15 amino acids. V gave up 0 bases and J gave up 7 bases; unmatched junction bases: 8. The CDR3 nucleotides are TGTGCCAGCAGCGTAGGGGGACAGGGAGGATGGGAGCAGTACTTC. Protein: CASSVGGQGGWEQYF. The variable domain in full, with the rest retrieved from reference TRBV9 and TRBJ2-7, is DSGVTQTPKHLITATGQRVTLRCSPRSGDLSVYWYQQSLDQGLQFLIQYYNGEERAKGNILERFSAQQFPDLHSELNLSSLELGDSALYFCASSVGGQGGWEQYFGPGTRLTVT.

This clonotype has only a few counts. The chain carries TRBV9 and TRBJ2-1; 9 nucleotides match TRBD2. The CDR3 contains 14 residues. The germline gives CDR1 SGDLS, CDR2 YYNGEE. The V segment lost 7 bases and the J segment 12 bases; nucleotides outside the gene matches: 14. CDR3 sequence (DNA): TGTGCCAGCGGTGGAACTAGCGGGTCCTTGAGGCAGTTCTTC. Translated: CASGGTSGSLRQFF. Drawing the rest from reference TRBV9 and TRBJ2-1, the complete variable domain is DSGVTQTPKHLITATGQRVTLRCSPRSGDLSVYWYQQSLDQGLQFLIQYYNGEERAKGNILERFSAQQFPDLHSELNLSSLELGDSALYFCASGGTSGSLRQFFGPGTRLTVL.

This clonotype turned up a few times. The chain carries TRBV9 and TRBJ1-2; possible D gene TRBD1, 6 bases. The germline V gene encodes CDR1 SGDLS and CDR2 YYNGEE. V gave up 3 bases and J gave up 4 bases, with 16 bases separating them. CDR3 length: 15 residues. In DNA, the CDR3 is TGTGCCAGCAGCGCCGAGGACAGACGACTCTATGGCTACACCTTC. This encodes CASSAEDRRLYGYTF.

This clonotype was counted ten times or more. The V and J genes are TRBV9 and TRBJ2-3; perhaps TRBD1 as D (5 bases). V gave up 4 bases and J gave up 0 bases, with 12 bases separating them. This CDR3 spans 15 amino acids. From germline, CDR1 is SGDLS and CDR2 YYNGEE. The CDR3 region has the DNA TGTGCCAGCAGCCCTCGGCAGGGTAGCACAGATACGCAGTATTTT. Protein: CASSPRQGSTDTQYF.

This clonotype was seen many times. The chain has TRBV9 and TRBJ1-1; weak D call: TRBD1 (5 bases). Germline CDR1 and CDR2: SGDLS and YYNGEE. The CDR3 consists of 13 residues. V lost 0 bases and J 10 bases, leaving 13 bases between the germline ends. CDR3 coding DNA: TGTGCCAGCAGCGTAGATATTCCAGGGACAGCTTTCTTT. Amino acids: CASSVDIPGTAFF.

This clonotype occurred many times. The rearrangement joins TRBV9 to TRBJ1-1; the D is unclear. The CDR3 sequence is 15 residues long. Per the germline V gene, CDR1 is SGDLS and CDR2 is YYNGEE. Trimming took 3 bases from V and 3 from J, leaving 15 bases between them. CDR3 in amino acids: CASSATPLKDTEAFF. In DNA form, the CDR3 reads TGTGCCAGCAGCGCCACCCCATTGAAAGACACTGAAGCTTTCTTT.

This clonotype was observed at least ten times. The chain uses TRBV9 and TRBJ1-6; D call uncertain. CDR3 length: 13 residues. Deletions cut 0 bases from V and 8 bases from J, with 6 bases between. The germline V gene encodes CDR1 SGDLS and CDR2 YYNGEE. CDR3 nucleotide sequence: TGTGCCAGCAGCGTAGTTGTGGATTCACCCCTCCACTTT. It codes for CASSVVVDSPLHF.

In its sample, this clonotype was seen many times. The CDR3 DNA reads TGTGCCAGCAGCGACAGGGTTGAGACTGAAGCTTTCTTT. The encoded protein is CASSDRVETEAFF. The chain joins TRBV9 to TRBJ1-1; D is perhaps TRBD1 (6 bases). V lost 3 bases to trimming and J lost 5 bases, with 11 bases between them. The CDR3 consists of 13 residues. Germline CDR1 SGDLS, CDR2 YYNGEE.

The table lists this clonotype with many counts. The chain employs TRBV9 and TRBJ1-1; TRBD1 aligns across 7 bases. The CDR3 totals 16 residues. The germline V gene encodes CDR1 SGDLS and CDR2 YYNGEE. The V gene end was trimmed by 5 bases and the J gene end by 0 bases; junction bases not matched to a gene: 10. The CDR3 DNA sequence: TGTGCCAGCAGTCCACAGGGGCGGTTCGTGAACACTGAAGCTTTCTTT. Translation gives CASSPQGRFVNTEAFF.

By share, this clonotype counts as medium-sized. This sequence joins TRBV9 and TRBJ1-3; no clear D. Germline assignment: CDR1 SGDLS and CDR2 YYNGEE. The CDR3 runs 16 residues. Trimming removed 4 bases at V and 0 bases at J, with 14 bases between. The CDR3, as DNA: TGTGCCAGCAGCCCCCGAGGCGCCAGCTCTGGAAACACCATATATTTT. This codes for CASSPRGASSGNTIYF.

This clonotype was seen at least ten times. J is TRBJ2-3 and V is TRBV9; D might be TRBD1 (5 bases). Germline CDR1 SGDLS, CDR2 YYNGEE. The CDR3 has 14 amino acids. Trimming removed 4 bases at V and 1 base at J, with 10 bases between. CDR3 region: CASSIRVGTDTQYF. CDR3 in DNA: TGTGCCAGCAGCATCAGGGTGGGCACAGATACGCAGTATTTT.

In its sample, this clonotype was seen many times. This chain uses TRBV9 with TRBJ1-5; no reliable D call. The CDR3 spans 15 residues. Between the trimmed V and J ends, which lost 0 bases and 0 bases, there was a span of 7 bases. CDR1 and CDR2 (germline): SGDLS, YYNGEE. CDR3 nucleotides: TGTGCCAGCAGCGTAGGAGGAAATAGCAATCAGCCCCAGCATTTT. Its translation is CASSVGGNSNQPQHF. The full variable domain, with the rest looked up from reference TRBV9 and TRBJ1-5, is DSGVTQTPKHLITATGQRVTLRCSPRSGDLSVYWYQQSLDQGLQFLIQYYNGEERAKGNILERFSAQQFPDLHSELNLSSLELGDSALYFCASSVGGNSNQPQHFGDGTRLSIL.

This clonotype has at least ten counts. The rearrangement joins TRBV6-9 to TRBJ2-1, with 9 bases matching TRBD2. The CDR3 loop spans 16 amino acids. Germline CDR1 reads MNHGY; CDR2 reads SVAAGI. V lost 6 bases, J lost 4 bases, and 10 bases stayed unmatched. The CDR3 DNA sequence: TGTGCCAGCAGCCACCCCACTAGCGGGTTTTACAATGAGCAGTTCTTC. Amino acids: CASSHPTSGFYNEQFF.

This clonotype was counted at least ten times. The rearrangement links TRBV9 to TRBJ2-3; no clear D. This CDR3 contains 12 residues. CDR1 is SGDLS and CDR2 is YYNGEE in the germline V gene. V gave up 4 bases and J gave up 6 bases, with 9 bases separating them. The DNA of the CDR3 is TGTGCCAGCAGCCCCCATTTTGATACGCAGTATTTT. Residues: CASSPHFDTQYF.

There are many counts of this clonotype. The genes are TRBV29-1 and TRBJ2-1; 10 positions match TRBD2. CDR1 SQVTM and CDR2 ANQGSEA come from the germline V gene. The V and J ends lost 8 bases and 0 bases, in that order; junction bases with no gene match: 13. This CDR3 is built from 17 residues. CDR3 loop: CSKNRSGGGSSYNEQFF. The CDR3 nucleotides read TGCAGCAAAAATCGGAGCGGGGGGGGGAGCTCCTACAATGAGCAGTTCTTC.

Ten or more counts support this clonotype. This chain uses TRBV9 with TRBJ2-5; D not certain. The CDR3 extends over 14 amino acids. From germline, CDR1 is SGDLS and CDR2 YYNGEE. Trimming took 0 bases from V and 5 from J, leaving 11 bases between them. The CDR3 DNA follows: TGTGCCAGCAGCGTAGGGGCCTCCGGGGAGACCCAGTACTTC. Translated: CASSVGASGETQYF.

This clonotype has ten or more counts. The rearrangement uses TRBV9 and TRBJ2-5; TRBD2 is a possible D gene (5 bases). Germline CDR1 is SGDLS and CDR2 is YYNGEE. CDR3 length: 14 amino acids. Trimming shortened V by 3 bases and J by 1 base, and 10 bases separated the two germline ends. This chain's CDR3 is CASSALLGQETQYF. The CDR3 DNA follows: TGTGCCAGCAGCGCCCTACTAGGCCAAGAGACCCAGTACTTC.

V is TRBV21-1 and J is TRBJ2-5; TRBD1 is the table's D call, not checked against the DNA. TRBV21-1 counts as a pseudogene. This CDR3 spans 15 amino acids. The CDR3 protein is CASKGGLSHQETEYF. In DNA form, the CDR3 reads TGTGCCAGCAAAGGGGGGCTGTCACATCAGGAGACAGAGTACTTC.

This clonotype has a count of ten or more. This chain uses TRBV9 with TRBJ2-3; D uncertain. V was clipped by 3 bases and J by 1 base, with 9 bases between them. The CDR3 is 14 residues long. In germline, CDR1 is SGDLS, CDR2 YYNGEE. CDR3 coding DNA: TGTGCCAGCAGCGCATACATGGGCACAGATACGCAGTATTTT. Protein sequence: CASSAYMGTDTQYF.

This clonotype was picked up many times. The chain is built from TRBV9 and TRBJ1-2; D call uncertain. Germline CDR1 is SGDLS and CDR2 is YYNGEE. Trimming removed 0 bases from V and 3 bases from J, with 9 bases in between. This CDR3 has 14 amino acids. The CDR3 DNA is TGTGCCAGCAGCGTAGAAGGAAGGCACTATGGCTACACCTTC. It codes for CASSVEGRHYGYTF. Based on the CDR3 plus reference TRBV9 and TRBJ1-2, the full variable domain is DSGVTQTPKHLITATGQRVTLRCSPRSGDLSVYWYQQSLDQGLQFLIQYYNGEERAKGNILERFSAQQFPDLHSELNLSSLELGDSALYFCASSVEGRHYGYTFGSGTRLTVV.

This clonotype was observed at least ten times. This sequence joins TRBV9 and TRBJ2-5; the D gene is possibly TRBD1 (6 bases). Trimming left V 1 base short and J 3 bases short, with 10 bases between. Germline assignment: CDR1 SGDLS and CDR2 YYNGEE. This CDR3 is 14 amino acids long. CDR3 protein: CASSVNRAEETQYF. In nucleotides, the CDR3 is TGTGCCAGCAGCGTAAACAGGGCGGAAGAGACCCAGTACTTC.

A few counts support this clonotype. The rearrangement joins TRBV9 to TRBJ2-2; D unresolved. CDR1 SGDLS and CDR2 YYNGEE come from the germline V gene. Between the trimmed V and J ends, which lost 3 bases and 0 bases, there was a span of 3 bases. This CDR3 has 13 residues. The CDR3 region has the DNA TGTGCCAGCAGCGGGGCGAACACCGGGGAGCTGTTTTTT. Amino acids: CASSGANTGELFF. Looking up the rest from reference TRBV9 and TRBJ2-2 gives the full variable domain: DSGVTQTPKHLITATGQRVTLRCSPRSGDLSVYWYQQSLDQGLQFLIQYYNGEERAKGNILERFSAQQFPDLHSELNLSSLELGDSALYFCASSGANTGELFFGEGSRLTVL.

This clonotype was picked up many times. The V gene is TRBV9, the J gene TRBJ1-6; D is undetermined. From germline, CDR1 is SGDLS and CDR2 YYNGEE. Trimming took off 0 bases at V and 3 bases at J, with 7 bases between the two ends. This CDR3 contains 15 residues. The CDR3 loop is CASSVGHGYNSPLHF. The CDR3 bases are TGTGCCAGCAGCGTAGGGCACGGCTATAATTCACCCCTCCACTTT.

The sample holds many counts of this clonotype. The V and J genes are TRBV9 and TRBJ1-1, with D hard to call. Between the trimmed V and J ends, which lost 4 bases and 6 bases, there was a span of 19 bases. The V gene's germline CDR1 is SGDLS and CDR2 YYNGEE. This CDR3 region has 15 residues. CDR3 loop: CASSPSVGWSAEAFF. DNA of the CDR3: TGTGCCAGCAGCCCAAGTGTAGGGTGGAGCGCTGAAGCTTTCTTT.